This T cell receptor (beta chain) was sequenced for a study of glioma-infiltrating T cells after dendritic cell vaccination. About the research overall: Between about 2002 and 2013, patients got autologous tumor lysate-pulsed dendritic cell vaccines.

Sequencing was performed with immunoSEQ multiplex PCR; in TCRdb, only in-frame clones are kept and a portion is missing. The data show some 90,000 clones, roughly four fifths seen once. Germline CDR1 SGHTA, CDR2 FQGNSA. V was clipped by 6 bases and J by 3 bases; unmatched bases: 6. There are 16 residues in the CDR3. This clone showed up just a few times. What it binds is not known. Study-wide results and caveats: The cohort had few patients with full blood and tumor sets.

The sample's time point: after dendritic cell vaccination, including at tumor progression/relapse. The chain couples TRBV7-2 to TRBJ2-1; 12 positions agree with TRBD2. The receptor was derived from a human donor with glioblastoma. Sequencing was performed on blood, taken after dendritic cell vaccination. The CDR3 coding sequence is TGTGCCAGCAGGCCACCGGGACTAGCGGGCTACAATGAGCAGTTCTTC. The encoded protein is CASRPPGLAGYNEQFF.